The 26 T cell receptor beta chains given below trace back to one sample, sequenced in a study of cytomegalovirus exposure and HLA in healthy donors. Researchers ran the PCR with 60 Vbeta and 13 Jbeta primers. Libraries were prepared by immunoSEQ multiplex PCR; TCRdb keeps only in-frame clonotypes and omits some of them. The repertoire holds 43,000 or so clones, with 50% to 75% as singletons. The sequenced material came from PBMCs. All receptors derive from a human donor in good health.

This clone was counted a single time. The rearrangement uses TRBV28 and TRBJ1-1; maybe TRBD1 (5 bases). Deletions cut 10 bases from V and 0 bases from J, with 12 bases between. This CDR3 has 13 amino acids. Looked up from germline, CDR1 is MDHEN and CDR2 is SYDVKM. The CDR3 DNA reads as TGTGCCACCCGGGGGAGTATGAACACTGAAGCTTTCTTT. It yields the protein CATRGSMNTEAFF.

This chain connects TRBV7-3 to TRBJ2-2; no definite D call. The germline gives CDR1 SGHTA, CDR2 FQGTGA. Trimming left V 5 bases short and J 3 bases short, with 7 bases between. The CDR3 runs to 13 residues. The CDR3 sequence: CASSPVHTGELFF. In DNA form, the CDR3 reads TGTGCCAGCAGCCCCGTTCACACCGGGGAGCTGTTTTTT.

The V call is TRBV19, the J call TRBJ1-2, with D uncertain. V lost 3 bases, J lost 12 bases, and 20 bases lay in between. The CDR3 covers 14 residues. From germline, CDR1 is LNHDA and CDR2 SQIVND (reference sequence). The CDR3 is CASSISASYYSNTF. The DNA of the CDR3 is TGTGCCAGTAGTATTTCAGCAAGCTATTACAGTAACACCTTC. The complete variable domain, with remaining parts taken from reference TRBV19 and TRBJ1-2, reads DGGITQSPKYLFRKEGQNVTLSCEQNLNHDAMYWYRQDPGQGLRLIYYSQIVNDFQKGDIAEGYSVSREKKESFPLTVTSAQKNPTAFYLCASSISASYYSNTFGSGTRLTVV.

CDR3 sequence (DNA): TGCGCCAGCAGCTTGGCCAATCTCGCGGTTAACTATGGCTACACCTTC. It codes for CASSLANLAVNYGYTF. The chain recombines TRBV5-1 with TRBJ1-2; D not resolved. Trimming left V 0 bases short and J 1 base short, with 13 bases between. The CDR3 covers 16 residues. Germline CDR1 is SGHRS and CDR2 is YFSETQ.

This clone was seen a single time. The V gene is TRBV19, the J gene TRBJ1-5; D gene uncertain. In germline, CDR1 is LNHDA, CDR2 SQIVND (reference sequence). The ends were cut back, 10 bases at V and 3 bases at J, with 13 bases in the middle. This CDR3 spans 13 amino acids. DNA for the CDR3: TGTGCCACCCAATTCACAGTCAATCAGCCCCAGCATTTT. Translating it yields CATQFTVNQPQHF.

A few counts support this clone. The chain links TRBV27 to TRBJ1-2; 9 bases match TRBD1. The V gene's germline CDR1 is MNHEY and CDR2 SMNVEV (reference sequence). The CDR3 has 13 amino acids. The V segment lost 6 bases and the J segment 4 bases; nucleotides outside the gene matches: 3. CDR3 sequence: CASRTTGGYGYTF. The CDR3 bases are TGTGCCAGCAGAACGACAGGGGGCTATGGCTACACCTTC.

This clone was observed a few times. The rearrangement joins TRBV6-1 to TRBJ1-5; D ambiguous. The CDR3 extends over 14 amino acids. CDR1 MNHNS and CDR2 SASEGT come from the germline V gene. Trimming removed 4 bases from V and 8 bases from J, with 15 bases in between. DNA for the CDR3: TGTGCCAGCAGTGGGAACCGGGTCGGGGAGCCCCAGCATTTT. It is translated as CASSGNRVGEPQHF.

This clone was detected only a few times. The chain carries TRBV28 and TRBJ1-5; the D gene is possibly TRBD1 (5 bases). V was shortened by 8 bases and J by 2 bases, with 13 bases between the two germline ends. The CDR3 runs 14 residues. Germline V gene sequence: CDR1 MDHEN, CDR2 SYDVKM. CDR3 nucleotides: TGTGCCAGCCGAGCAGGGTGGGGCAATCAGCCCCAGCATTTT. It specifies CASRAGWGNQPQHF.

The CDR3 loop is CASSSYNSPLHF. In DNA form, the CDR3 reads TGTGCCAGCAGCTCGTATAATTCACCCCTCCACTTT. The chain carries TRBV7-2 and TRBJ1-6; D not certain. With 4 bases removed from V and 4 bases from J, the gap between germline ends came to 2 bases. In germline, CDR1 is SGHTA, CDR2 FQGNSA. This CDR3 region has 12 residues. Looking up the rest from reference TRBV7-2 and TRBJ1-6 gives the full variable domain: GAGVSQSPSNKVTEKGKDVELRCDPISGHTALYWYRQSLGQGLEFLIYFQGNSAPDKSGLPSDRFSAERTGGSVSTLTIQRTQQEDSAVYLCASSSYNSPLHFGNGTRLTVT.

This sequence joins TRBV30 and TRBJ2-3; 9 bases agree with TRBD1. J gave up 3 bases and V 0 bases, and 4 bases lay outside the gene matches. The CDR3 is made up of 15 amino acids. CDR1 GTSNPN and CDR2 SVGIG come from the germline V gene (reference sequence). The chain's CDR3 is CAWSVRQGGTDTQYF. The CDR3 DNA reads as TGTGCCTGGAGTGTACGACAGGGGGGGACAGATACGCAGTATTTT.

This clone was observed a single time. The chain carries TRBV29-1 and TRBJ1-2; 9 nucleotides agree with TRBD1. This CDR3 comprises 12 residues. Germline values: CDR1 SQVTM, CDR2 ANQGSEA. The CDR3, as DNA: TGCAGAGCCGGGACAGGGTCCTATGGCTACACCTTC. Translated: CRAGTGSYGYTF.

The J gene is TRBJ2-7, the V gene TRBV10-2; 7 nucleotides line up with TRBD2. Trimming at V came to 8 bases and at J to 0 bases, leaving 7 bases not matched to a gene. CDR3 length equals 14 residues. Germline V gene sequence: CDR1 WSHSY, CDR2 SAAADI. CDR3 in DNA: TGCGCCAGCCTCACAGCGGGGTCCTCCTACGAGCAGTACTTC. Its translation is CASLTAGSSYEQYF.

J is TRBJ2-7 and V is TRBV21-1; the table's TRBD2 call for D was not verified on the DNA. TRBV21-1 corresponds to a pseudogene. The CDR3 has 15 amino acids. CDR3 in amino acids: CASSIRLGSNYEQYF. The CDR3 DNA is TGTGCCAGCAGCATACGACTAGGATCGAACTACGAGCAGTACTTC.

The chain combines TRBV9 with TRBJ1-2; tentative D call: TRBD1 (6 bases). This CDR3 is built from 14 residues. With 1 base removed from V and 7 bases from J, the gap between germline ends came to 14 bases. Germline assignment: CDR1 SGDLS and CDR2 YYNGEE. CDR3 in DNA: TGTGCCAGCAGCGTACAAGACAGGCTAGGTGGCTACACCTTC. Protein: CASSVQDRLGGYTF.

The chain has TRBV5-6 and TRBJ1-5; D may be TRBD1 (6 bases). The V and J ends lost 0 bases and 6 bases respectively, with 10 bases between them. Per the germline V gene, CDR1 is SGHDT and CDR2 is YYEEEE. The CDR3 length is 14 residues. This chain's CDR3 is CASSLAQGGQPQHF. The DNA of the CDR3 is TGTGCCAGCAGCTTGGCACAGGGTGGTCAGCCCCAGCATTTT.

The V and J genes are TRBV14 and TRBJ1-4, with D tentatively TRBD1 (6 bases). The CDR3 has 15 amino acids. The V end lost 2 bases, the J end lost 0 bases, and 7 bases lay between the germline ends. Germline V CDR1 and CDR2: SGHDN, FVKESK. The CDR3 coding sequence is TGTGCCAGCAGCCAACGACAGGCAACTAATGAAAAACTGTTTTTT. Protein sequence: CASSQRQATNEKLFF.

The rearrangement joins TRBV28 to TRBJ2-3; a possible D gene is TRBD1 (6 bases). V lost 3 bases, J lost 8 bases, and 18 bases lay in between. This CDR3 has 15 residues. In germline, CDR1 is MDHEN, CDR2 SYDVKM. The CDR3 coding sequence is TGTGCCAGCAGTTTCCCTGGGGGCCAGCGTCGTACGCAGTATTTT. Translated, it gives CASSFPGGQRRTQYF.

This clone came up a few times. The gene calls are TRBV4-3 and TRBJ2-1; D is possibly TRBD1 (5 bases). The germline V and J ends were trimmed by 3 bases and 10 bases, with 7 bases remaining between them. The CDR3 consists of 11 residues. Germline-derived CDR1 and CDR2 are LGHNA and YSLEER. As DNA, the CDR3 is TGCGCCAGCAGCCACAGGGCCGAGCAGTTCTTC. Its translation: CASSHRAEQFF.

The rearrangement uses TRBV5-4 and TRBJ2-5; D call uncertain. Trimming shortened V by 4 bases and J by 1 base, and 11 bases separated the two germline ends. Germline V lookup: CDR1 SGHNT, CDR2 YYREEE (reference sequence). CDR3 length equals 14 residues. The CDR3 DNA follows: TGTGCCAGCAGCAGAGAAAGCCTCCAAGAGACCCAGTACTTC. It is translated as CASSRESLQETQYF.

This clone is classed as medium-sized (0.01 to 0.1%). V gene TRBV4-2 combines with J gene TRBJ1-2; the D is unclear. The CDR3 runs to 13 residues. Germline CDR1 LGHNA, CDR2 YNFKEQ. The ends were cut back, 1 base at V and 2 bases at J, with 5 bases in the middle. The CDR3 bases are TGTGCCAGCAGCCAAGCACAGAACTATGGCTACACCTTC. Translating gives CASSQAQNYGYTF.

J is TRBJ1-2 and V is TRBV4-1, with 7 bases identical to TRBD1. Germline values: CDR1 MGHRA, CDR2 YSYEKL. The CDR3 length is 15 residues. Trimming removed 3 bases from V and 4 bases from J; junction bases left unmatched: 8. CDR3 DNA sequence: TGCGCCAGCAGCCAGCGGGCCGGGACAGCCTATGGCTACACCTTC. This encodes CASSQRAGTAYGYTF.

This chain uses TRBV11-2 with TRBJ2-4; D perhaps matches TRBD1 (6 bases). In germline, CDR1 is SGHAT, CDR2 FQNNGV. The CDR3 is 16 amino acids. V shed 5 bases and J shed 0 bases, with 14 bases lying between them. CDR3 in amino acids: CASSLQGAEAKNIQYF. The CDR3 DNA sequence: TGTGCCAGCAGCCTACAGGGAGCCGAAGCCAAAAACATTCAGTACTTC.

The chain has TRBV28 and TRBJ1-6, with D unresolved. CDR1 and CDR2 (germline): MDHEN, SYDVKM. CDR3 size: 15 residues. Between the trimmed V and J ends, which lost 3 bases and 15 bases, there was a span of 21 bases. CDR3 protein: CASSLESTGRGLLHF. CDR3 sequence (DNA): TGTGCCAGCAGTTTGGAATCCACGGGGAGAGGGCTCCTCCACTTT.

The chain links TRBV7-9 to TRBJ1-5, with 8 bases aligning to TRBD1. J gave up 4 bases and V 5 bases, and 4 bases lay outside the gene matches. The CDR3 totals 14 residues. Looked up from germline, CDR1 is SEHNR and CDR2 is FQNEAQ (reference sequence). CDR3 protein: CASSNRGRNQPQHF. DNA of the CDR3: TGTGCCAGCAGCAACAGGGGGAGGAATCAGCCCCAGCATTTT.

The chain is built from TRBV5-1 and TRBJ1-1; unclear D gene. The CDR3 sequence is 14 residues long. Looked up from germline, CDR1 is SGHRS and CDR2 is YFSETQ. Trimming removed 0 bases at V and 1 base at J, with 7 bases between. CDR3 coding DNA: TGCGCCAGCAGCTTGGCAGTAACGAACACTGAAGCTTTCTTT. Encoded protein: CASSLAVTNTEAFF.

CDR3 DNA: TGTGCCAGCAGCCAAGGACAGTACACTGGGGAAGCTTTCTTT. This encodes CASSQGQYTGEAFF. The chain recombines TRBV5-6 with TRBJ1-1, with D maybe TRBD1 (6 bases). Trimming removed 4 bases from V and 8 bases from J, with 18 bases in between. The CDR3 covers 14 residues. Germline CDR1 reads SGHDT; CDR2 reads YYEEEE.